This T cell receptor beta chain emerged from a study of blood T cell repertoires in COVID-19. Study at large: Whether acute or convalescent, the COVID-19 samples came from the United States, Italy and Spain. From T cells, B-cell-depleted T cells, or PBMCs came the material, which was cDNA or gDNA.

Participant-given clinical history determined each cohort assignment. Individuals in the exposed group had encountered a COVID-19 case within 2 weeks preceding study entry. Sequencing was performed with immunoSEQ multiplex PCR; in TCRdb, only in-frame clones are kept and a portion is missing. This sample yields some 300,000 clones, of which nearly 90% are seen a single time; under 3.5% belongs to the top ten. This clone was detected only a few times. CDR3 length: 13 amino acids. Germline V gene data show CDR1 as MDHEN and CDR2 as SYDVKM. Trimming left V 3 bases short and J 7 bases short, with 13 bases between.

The V gene is TRBV28, the J gene TRBJ2-7; tentatively, D is TRBD2 (6 bases). The sample comprised PBMCs or T cells enriched from blood (not recorded which). This clonotype was sampled from a woman between 45 and 65 years old who had been exposed to COVID-19. The CDR3 region is CASSLTGGFEQYF. CDR3 in DNA: TGTGCCAGCAGTTTGACCGGGGGTTTTGAGCAGTACTTC.